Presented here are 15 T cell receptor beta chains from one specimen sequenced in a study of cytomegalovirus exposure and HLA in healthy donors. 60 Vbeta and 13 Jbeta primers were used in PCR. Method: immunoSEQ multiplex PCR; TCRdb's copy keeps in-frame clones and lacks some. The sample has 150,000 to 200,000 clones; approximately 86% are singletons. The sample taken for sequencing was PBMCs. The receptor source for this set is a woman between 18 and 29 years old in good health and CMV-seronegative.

CDR3 coding DNA: TGTGCCAGCTCACCCACGGGGGACCCTCGTGCCCTCCACTTT. Residues: CASSPTGDPRALHF. The chain recombines TRBV18 with TRBJ1-6; possible D gene TRBD1, 5 bases. Trimming cost V 3 bases and J 14 bases, with 17 bases left between them. There are 14 residues in the CDR3. CDR1 and CDR2 (germline): KGHSH, LQKENI.

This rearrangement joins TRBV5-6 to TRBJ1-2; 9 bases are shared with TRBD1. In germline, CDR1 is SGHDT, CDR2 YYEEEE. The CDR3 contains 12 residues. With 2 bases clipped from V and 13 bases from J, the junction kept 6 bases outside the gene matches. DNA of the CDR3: TGTGCCAGCAGCTTACCGGGACAGGGTGGCACCTTC. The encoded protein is CASSLPGQGGTF. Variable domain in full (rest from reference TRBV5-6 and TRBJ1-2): DAGVTQSPTHLIKTRGQQVTLRCSPKSGHDTVSWYQQALGQGPQFIFQYYEEEERQRGNFPDRFSGHQFPNYSSELNVNALLLGDSALYLCASSLPGQGGTFGSGTRLTVV.

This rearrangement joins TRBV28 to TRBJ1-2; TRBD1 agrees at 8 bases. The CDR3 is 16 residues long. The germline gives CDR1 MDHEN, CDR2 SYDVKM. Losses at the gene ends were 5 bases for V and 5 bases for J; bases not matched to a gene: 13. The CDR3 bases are TGTGCCAGCAGTCCCCCCGGACAGGGCCCTAGGTATGGCTACACCTTC. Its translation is CASSPPGQGPRYGYTF.

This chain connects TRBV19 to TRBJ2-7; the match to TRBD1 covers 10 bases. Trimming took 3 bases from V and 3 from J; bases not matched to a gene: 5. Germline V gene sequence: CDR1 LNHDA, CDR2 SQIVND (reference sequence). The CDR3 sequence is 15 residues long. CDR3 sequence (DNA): TGTGCCAGTAGTATGGGGACAGGGGCAGTCTACGAGCAGTACTTC. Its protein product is CASSMGTGAVYEQYF.

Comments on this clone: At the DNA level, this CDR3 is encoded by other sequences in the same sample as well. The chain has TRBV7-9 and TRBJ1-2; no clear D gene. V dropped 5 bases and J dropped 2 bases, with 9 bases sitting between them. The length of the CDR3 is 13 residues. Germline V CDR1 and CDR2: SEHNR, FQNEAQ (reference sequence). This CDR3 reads CASSHGQNYGYTF. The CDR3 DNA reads TGTGCCAGCAGCCATGGGCAGAACTATGGCTACACCTTC.

The CDR3 sequence is CATREEREQYF. The DNA of the CDR3 is TGTGCCACTCGAGAGGAGAGGGAGCAGTACTTC. The genes are TRBV18 and TRBJ2-7; no clear D. The V gene's germline CDR1 is KGHSH and CDR2 LQKENI. The V and J ends lost 10 bases and 7 bases respectively, with 14 bases between them. The CDR3 is 11 residues long.

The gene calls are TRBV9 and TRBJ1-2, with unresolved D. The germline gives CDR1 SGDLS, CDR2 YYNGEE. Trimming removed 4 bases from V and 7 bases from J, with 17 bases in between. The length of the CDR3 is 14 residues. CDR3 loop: CASSQTLSGFGYTF. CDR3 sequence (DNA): TGTGCCAGCAGCCAGACACTGTCTGGTTTTGGCTACACCTTC.

This chain's CDR3 is CASSFFDRMNSPLHF. The CDR3 coding sequence is TGTGCCAGCAGCTTCTTCGACAGGATGAATTCACCCCTCCACTTT. The chain carries TRBV5-5 and TRBJ1-6; D possibly corresponds to TRBD1 (6 bases). The germline V gene has CDR1 SGHKS and CDR2 YYEKEE (reference sequence). Between the trimmed V and J ends, which lost 2 bases and 7 bases, there was a span of 13 bases. This CDR3 is 15 amino acids long. Together with reference TRBV5-5 and TRBJ1-6, the CDR3 gives the full variable domain: DAGVTQSPTHLIKTRGQQVTLRCSPISGHKSVSWYQQVLGQGPQFIFQYYEKEERGRGNFPDRFSARQFPNYSSELNVNALLLGDSALYLCASSFFDRMNSPLHFGNGTRLTVT.

The CDR3 loop reads CASSLTGLAGGEQYF. The CDR3 coding sequence is TGTGCCAGCAGCTTAACAGGACTAGCGGGAGGCGAGCAGTACTTC. The V gene is TRBV7-3, the J gene TRBJ2-7; TRBD2 matches at 14 bases. This CDR3 contains 15 residues. Germline V gives CDR1 SGHTA, CDR2 FQGTGA. V lost 0 bases, J lost 6 bases, and 1 base stayed unmatched. Filled out from reference TRBV7-3 and TRBJ2-7, the complete variable domain reads GAGVSQTPSNKVTEKGKYVELRCDPISGHTALYWYRQSLGQGPEFLIYFQGTGAADDSGLPNDRFFAVRPEGSVSTLKIQRTERGDSAVYLCASSLTGLAGGEQYFGPGTRLTVT.

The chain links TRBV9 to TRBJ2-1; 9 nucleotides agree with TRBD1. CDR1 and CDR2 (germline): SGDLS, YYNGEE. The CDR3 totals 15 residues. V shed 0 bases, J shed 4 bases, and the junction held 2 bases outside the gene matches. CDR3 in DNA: TGTGCCAGCAGCGTAGCGGGACAGGGTTACAATGAGCAGTTCTTC. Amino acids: CASSVAGQGYNEQFF.

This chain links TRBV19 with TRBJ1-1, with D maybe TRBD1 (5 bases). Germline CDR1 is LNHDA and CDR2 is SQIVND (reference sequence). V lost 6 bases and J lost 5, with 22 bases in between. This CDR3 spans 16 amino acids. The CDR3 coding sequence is TGTGCCAGTAGAAAGGCGTTATTGGGGCTCGGAACTGAAGCTTTCTTT. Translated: CASRKALLGLGTEAFF.

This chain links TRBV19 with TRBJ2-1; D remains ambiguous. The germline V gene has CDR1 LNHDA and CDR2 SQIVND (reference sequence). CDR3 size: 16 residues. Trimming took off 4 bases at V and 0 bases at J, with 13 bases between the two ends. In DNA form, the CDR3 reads TGTGCCAGTAGTAAATCTGACACGAGCTCCTACAATGAGCAGTTCTTC. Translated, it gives CASSKSDTSSYNEQFF.

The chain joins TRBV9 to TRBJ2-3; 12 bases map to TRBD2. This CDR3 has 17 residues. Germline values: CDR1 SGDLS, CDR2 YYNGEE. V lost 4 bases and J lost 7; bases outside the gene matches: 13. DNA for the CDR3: TGTGCCAGCAGCTCCCCGGGGAAACTAGCGGGAGGAAATACGCAGTATTTT. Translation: CASSSPGKLAGGNTQYF.

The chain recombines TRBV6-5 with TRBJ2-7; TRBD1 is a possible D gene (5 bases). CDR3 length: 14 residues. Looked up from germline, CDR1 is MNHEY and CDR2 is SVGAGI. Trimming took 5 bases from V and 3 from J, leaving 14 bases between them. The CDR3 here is CASSPIGVRYEQYF. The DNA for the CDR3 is TGTGCCAGCAGTCCCATAGGGGTTCGCTACGAGCAGTACTTC.

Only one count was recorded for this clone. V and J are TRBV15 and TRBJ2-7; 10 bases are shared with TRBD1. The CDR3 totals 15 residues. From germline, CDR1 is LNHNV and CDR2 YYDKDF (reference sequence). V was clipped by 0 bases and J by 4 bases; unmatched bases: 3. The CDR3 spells CATSRDWGQGYEQYF. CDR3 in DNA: TGTGCCACCAGCAGAGATTGGGGACAGGGGTACGAGCAGTACTTC.